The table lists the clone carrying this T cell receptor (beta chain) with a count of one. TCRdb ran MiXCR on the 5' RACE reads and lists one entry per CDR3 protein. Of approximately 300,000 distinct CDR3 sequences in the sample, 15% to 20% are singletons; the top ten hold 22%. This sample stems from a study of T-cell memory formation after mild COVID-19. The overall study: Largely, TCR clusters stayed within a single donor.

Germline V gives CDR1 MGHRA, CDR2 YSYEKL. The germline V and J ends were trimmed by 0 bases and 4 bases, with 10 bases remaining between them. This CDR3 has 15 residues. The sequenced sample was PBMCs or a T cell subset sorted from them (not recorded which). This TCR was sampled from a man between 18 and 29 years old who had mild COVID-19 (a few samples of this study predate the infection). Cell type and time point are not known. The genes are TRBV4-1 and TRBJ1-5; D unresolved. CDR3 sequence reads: CASSQDVRANQPQHF. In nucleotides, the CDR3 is TGCGCCAGCAGCCAAGATGTAAGGGCTAATCAGCCCCAGCATTTT.